The clone carrying this T cell receptor beta chain was counted ten times or more. Trimming shortened V by 1 base and J by 9 bases, and 13 bases separated the two germline ends. Looked up from germline, CDR1 is SGHVS and CDR2 is FQNEAQ. The CDR3 runs to 14 residues. TCRdb ran MiXCR on the RT-PCR reads and lists one entry per CDR3 protein. Among about 520,000 distinct CDR3 sequences listed, roughly 7.9% were seen once. This sample was taken from a study of response to subunit inactivated influenza vaccine. The chain has TRBV7-8 and TRBJ2-1; D gene unclear. This clonotype was sampled from a man between 50 and 75 years old who received an inactivated influenza vaccine. The sequences come from PBMCs from blood, collected 23 months after vaccination. The CDR3 sequence is CASSLEARFSEQFF. DNA of the CDR3: TGTGCCAGCAGCTTAGAGGCTAGGTTCAGTGAGCAGTTCTTC.